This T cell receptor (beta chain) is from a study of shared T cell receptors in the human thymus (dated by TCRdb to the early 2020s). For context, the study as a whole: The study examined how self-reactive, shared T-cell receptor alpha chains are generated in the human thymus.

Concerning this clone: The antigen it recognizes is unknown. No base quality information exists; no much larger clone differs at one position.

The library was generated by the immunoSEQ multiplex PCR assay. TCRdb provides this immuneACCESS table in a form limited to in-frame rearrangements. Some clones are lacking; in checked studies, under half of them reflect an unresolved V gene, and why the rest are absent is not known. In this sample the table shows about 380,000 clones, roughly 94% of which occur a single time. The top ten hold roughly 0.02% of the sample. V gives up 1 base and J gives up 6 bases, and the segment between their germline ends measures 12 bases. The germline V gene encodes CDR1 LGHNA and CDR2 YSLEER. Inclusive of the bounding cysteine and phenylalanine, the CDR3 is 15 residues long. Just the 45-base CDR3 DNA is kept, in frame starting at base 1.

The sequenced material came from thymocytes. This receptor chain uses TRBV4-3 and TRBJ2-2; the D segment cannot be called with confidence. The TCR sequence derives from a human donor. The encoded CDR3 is CASSQGAASPGELFF. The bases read TGCGCCAGCAGCCAAGGGGCAGCCAGCCCCGGGGAGCTGTTTTTT.